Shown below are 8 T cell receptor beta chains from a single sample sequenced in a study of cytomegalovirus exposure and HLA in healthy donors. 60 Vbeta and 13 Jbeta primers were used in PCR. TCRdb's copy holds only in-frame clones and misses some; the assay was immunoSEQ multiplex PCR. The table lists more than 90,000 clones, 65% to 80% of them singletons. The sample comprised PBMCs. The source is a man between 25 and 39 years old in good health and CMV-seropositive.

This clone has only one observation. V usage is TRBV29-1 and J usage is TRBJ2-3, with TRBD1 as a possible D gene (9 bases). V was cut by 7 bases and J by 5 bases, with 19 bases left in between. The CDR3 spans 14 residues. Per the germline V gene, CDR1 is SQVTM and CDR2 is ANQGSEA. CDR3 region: CSASGGQGVDTQYF. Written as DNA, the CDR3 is TGCAGCGCCAGCGGGGGACAGGGTGTAGATACGCAGTATTTT.

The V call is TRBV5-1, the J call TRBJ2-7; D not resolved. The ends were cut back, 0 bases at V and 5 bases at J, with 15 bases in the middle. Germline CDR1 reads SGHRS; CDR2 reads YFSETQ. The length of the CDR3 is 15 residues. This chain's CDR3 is CASSLVLRTENEQYF. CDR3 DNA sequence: TGCGCCAGCAGCTTGGTCCTAAGAACGGAGAACGAGCAGTACTTC.

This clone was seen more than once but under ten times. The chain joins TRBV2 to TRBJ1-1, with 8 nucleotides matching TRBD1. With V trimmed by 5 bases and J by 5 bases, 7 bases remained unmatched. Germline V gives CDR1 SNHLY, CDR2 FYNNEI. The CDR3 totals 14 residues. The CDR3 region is CASSIARGQTEAFF. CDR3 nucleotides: TGTGCCAGCAGTATCGCCAGGGGGCAGACTGAAGCTTTCTTT.

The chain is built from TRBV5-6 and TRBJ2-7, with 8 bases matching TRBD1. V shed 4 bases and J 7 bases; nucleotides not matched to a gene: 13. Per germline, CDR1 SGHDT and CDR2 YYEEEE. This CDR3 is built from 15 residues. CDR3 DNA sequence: TGTGCCAGCAGCCCCGACAGGGGTGCCGGGGGAGAGCAGTACTTC. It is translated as CASSPDRGAGGEQYF. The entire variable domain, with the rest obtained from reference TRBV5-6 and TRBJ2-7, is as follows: DAGVTQSPTHLIKTRGQQVTLRCSPKSGHDTVSWYQQALGQGPQFIFQYYEEEERQRGNFPDRFSGHQFPNYSSELNVNALLLGDSALYLCASSPDRGAGGEQYFGPGTRLTVT.

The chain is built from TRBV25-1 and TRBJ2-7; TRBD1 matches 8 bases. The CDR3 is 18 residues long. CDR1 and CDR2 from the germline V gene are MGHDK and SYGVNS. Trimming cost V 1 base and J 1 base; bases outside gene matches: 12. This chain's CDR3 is CASSEFEEGQERSYEQYF. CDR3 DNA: TGTGCCAGCAGTGAATTCGAGGAGGGACAGGAGAGATCCTACGAGCAGTACTTC.

This CDR3 is CSAGQSTGGLPQHF. For the CDR3, the DNA is TGCAGCGCCGGCCAGTCGACAGGGGGTTTGCCCCAGCATTTT. The chain combines TRBV29-1 with TRBJ1-5; 9 nucleotides agree with TRBD1. J gave up 9 bases and V 7 bases, and 13 bases lay outside the gene matches. Germline CDR1 is SQVTM and CDR2 is ANQGSEA. The CDR3 spans 14 residues. Supplemented by reference TRBV29-1 and TRBJ1-5, the full variable domain reads SAVISQKPSRDICQRGTSLTIQCQVDSQVTMMFWYRQQPGQSLTLIATANQGSEATYESGFVIDKFPISRPNLTFSTLTVSNMSPEDSSIYLCSAGQSTGGLPQHFGDGTRLSIL.

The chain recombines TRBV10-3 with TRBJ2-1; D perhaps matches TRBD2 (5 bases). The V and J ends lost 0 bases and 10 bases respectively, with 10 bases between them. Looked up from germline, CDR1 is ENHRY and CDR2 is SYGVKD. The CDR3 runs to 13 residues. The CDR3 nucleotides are TGTGCCATCAGTGAGTCGACCGGGGAGGAGCAGTTCTTC. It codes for CAISESTGEEQFF.

The CDR3 bases are TGTGCCATCATACCCTCACGGGGGGGCGAGGGCTACACCTTC. It is translated as CAIIPSRGGEGYTF. The J gene is TRBJ1-2, the V gene TRBV2; tentative D call: TRBD1 (6 bases). Germline lookup yields CDR1 SNHLY and CDR2 FYNNEI. The ends were cut back, 10 bases at V and 8 bases at J, with 23 bases in the middle. This CDR3 has 14 amino acids.